Here is one TCR beta chain with its context. The source of the sample is a study of blood T cell repertoires in COVID-19. In the study overall: Researchers got acute and convalescent COVID-19 samples from the United States, Italy and Spain. Sources were T cells, B-cell-depleted T cells, or PBMCs; the material itself was cDNA or gDNA.

Losses at the gene ends were 0 bases for V and 6 bases for J; bases not matched to a gene: 7. This CDR3 spans 14 amino acids. From germline, CDR1 is GTSNPN and CDR2 SVGIG (reference sequence). Authors' processing steps: By means of reference gene primer amplification, nucleated cell counts were estimated. Produced via immunoSEQ multiplex PCR; TCRdb's table is partial and in-frame only. The DNA gave D and trimming, while V, J and clone size come from that table. The sample holds more than 90,000 clones, 85% seen once. Sequenced sample: peripheral blood. This clonotype was obtained from a woman aged 70 to 79 with active or convalescent COVID-19. This sequence joins TRBV30 and TRBJ2-7; 8 nucleotides line up with TRBD1. The CDR3: CAWSVGTGFSEQYF. In DNA form, the CDR3 reads TGTGCCTGGAGTGTAGGGACAGGATTCTCCGAGCAGTACTTC. Drawing the rest from reference TRBV30 and TRBJ2-7, the complete variable domain is SQTIHQWPATLVQPVGSPLSLECTVEGTSNPNLYWYRQAAGRGLQLLFYSVGIGQISSEVPQNLSASRPQDRQFILSSKKLLLSDSGFYLCAWSVGTGFSEQYFGPGTRLTVT.